A selection of T cell receptor beta chains follows, all from one sample in a study of blood T cell repertoires in COVID-19. Measured with immunoSEQ multiplex PCR; TCRdb has only the in-frame clones, and not every one. Among about 100,000 clones listed, around four fifths were seen once. Sequencing used peripheral blood. The origin of the receptors is a woman between 65 and 79 years old with acute or convalescent COVID-19. CDR3s include the opening cysteine and the closing phenylalanine or tryptophan. A D gene is named only where the DNA matches it firmly. Clone size is stated in some rows and not others, as once, few, many or a class when expanded.

CASTPSGGRGWSPLHF,TGTGCCAGTACCCCATCCGGGGGAAGGGGATGGTCACCCCTCCACTTT,TRBV19,-,-,TRBJ1-6
CASSAGGRRYGYTF,TGTGCCAGCAGCGCCGGAGGCAGACGATATGGCTACACCTTC,TRBV9,-,-,TRBJ1-2
CASSQDTSGGTDTQYF,TGTGCCAGCAGCCAAGATACTAGCGGGGGCACAGATACGCAGTATTTT,TRBV4-2,TRBD2,-,TRBJ2-3
CASSEDRQGRSVGYTF,TGTGCCAGCAGTGAGGATAGACAGGGGAGATCAGTTGGCTACACCTTC,TRBV6-1,TRBD1,-,TRBJ1-2
CASSISSSASYEQYF,TGTGCCAGTAGTATCTCGTCTAGCGCCTCCTACGAGCAGTACTTC,TRBV19,-,-,TRBJ2-7
CASRAGPNTEAFF,TGTGCCAGCAGGGCGGGCCCGAACACTGAAGCTTTCTTT,TRBV27,-,-,TRBJ1-1
CATSRDPGGYNEQFF,TGTGCCACCAGCAGAGATCCAGGGGGCTACAATGAGCAGTTCTTC,TRBV15,TRBD1,-,TRBJ2-1
CASSFLRSADTQYF,TGTGCCAGCAGCTTTTTACGCAGCGCAGATACGCAGTATTTT,TRBV5-4,-,-,TRBJ2-3
CASRSWAGSSYNSPLHF,TGTGCCAGCAGGAGCTGGGCAGGTAGCTCCTATAATTCACCCCTCCACTTT,TRBV28,-,-,TRBJ1-6
CASSLGQGGGYTF,TGTGCCAGTAGTCTCGGACAGGGTGGAGGCTACACCTTC,TRBV19,TRBD1,-,TRBJ1-2
CASSYSTGIYTGELFF,TGTGCCAGCAGTTACTCGACAGGGATCTACACCGGGGAGCTGTTTTTT,TRBV6-2/TRBV6-3,TRBD1,-,TRBJ2-2
CASSEALLQGEKLFF,TGTGCCAGCAGTGAAGCGCTCTTGCAGGGTGAAAAACTGTTTTTT,TRBV6-1,-,once,TRBJ1-4
CASSFITDSTGGSPLHF,TGTGCCAGCAGCTTCATCACCGACTCAACAGGGGGTTCACCCCTCCACTTT,TRBV7-2,TRBD1,-,TRBJ1-6
CASSPGVLNSPLHF,TGTGCCAGCAGTCCAGGGGTGTTGAATTCACCCCTCCACTTT,TRBV6-5,-,-,TRBJ1-6
CASSIQGSRTEAFF,TGTGCCAGCAGCATACAGGGATCTCGGACTGAAGCTTTCTTT,TRBV2,-,-,TRBJ1-1
CASSPLLENGELFF,TGTGCCAGCAGCCCTCTACTAGAGAACGGGGAGCTGTTTTTT,TRBV9,-,-,TRBJ2-2
CASSKTSGGALVETQYF,TGTGCCAGCAGCAAAACTAGCGGGGGGGCTTTGGTAGAGACCCAGTACTTC,TRBV5-4,TRBD2,-,TRBJ2-5
CASGTSGAYNEQFF,TGTGCCAGCGGGACTAGCGGGGCCTACAATGAGCAGTTCTTC,TRBV2,TRBD2,-,TRBJ2-1
CASSLVGQLTDTQYF,TGTGCCAGCAGCTTGGTGGGACAGCTAACAGATACGCAGTATTTT,TRBV5-5,TRBD1,-,TRBJ2-3
CAWSRGGGVDTQYF,TGTGCCTGGAGTAGAGGGGGGGGCGTAGATACGCAGTATTTT,TRBV30,-,-,TRBJ2-3
CASSLEGRSNQPQHF,TGTGCCAGCAGCTTAGAGGGCAGGAGCAATCAGCCCCAGCATTTT,TRBV11-2,-,once,TRBJ1-5
CSVEGPGGTMNTEAFF,TGCAGCGTTGAGGGGCCCGGGGGGACCATGAACACTGAAGCTTTCTTT,TRBV29-1,-,-,TRBJ1-1
CATSTGVGYNEQFF,TGTGCCACAAGCACAGGGGTGGGCTACAATGAGCAGTTCTTC,TRBV24-1,TRBD1,-,TRBJ2-1
CASSPMVDSGEKLFF,TGTGCCAGCAGCCCAATGGTCGATAGCGGGGAAAAACTGTTTTTT,TRBV11-1,-,-,TRBJ1-4
CASSISGGPHNEQFF,TGTGCCAGCAGCATTAGCGGGGGCCCACACAATGAGCAGTTCTTC,TRBV11-1,TRBD2,-,TRBJ2-1
CASRPPRDRDNAGGYTF,TGTGCCAGCAGACCACCGCGGGACAGGGACAATGCTGGAGGCTACACCTTC,TRBV5-4,TRBD1,-,TRBJ1-2
CASSLAVDRPYEQYF,TGCGCCAGCAGCTTGGCCGTTGACAGACCCTACGAGCAGTACTTC,TRBV5-1,-,-,TRBJ2-7
CASSLVAGGGDQPQHF,TGTGCCAGCAGCTTGGTAGCTGGTGGGGGGGATCAGCCCCAGCATTTT,TRBV5-6,-,-,TRBJ1-5
CATSAGGDNEQFF,TGTGCCACCAGTGCGGGGGGTGACAATGAGCAGTTCTTC,TRBV24-1,TRBD2,-,TRBJ2-1
CASSLPQGAVYNSPLHF,TGTGCCAGCAGTTTACCACAGGGGGCCGTCTATAATTCACCCCTCCACTTT,TRBV28,TRBD1,-,TRBJ1-6
CASSLTGEAFF,TGTGCCAGCAGTTTAACAGGGGAAGCTTTCTTT,TRBV12-3/TRBV12-4,-,few,TRBJ1-1
CASSSYTSPVEATF,TGTGCCAGCAGTTCATATACCTCACCCGTCGAGGCTACCTTC,TRBV28,-,-,TRBJ1-2
CASSRGLNTEAFF,TGTGCCAGCAGTCGCGGACTTAACACTGAAGCTTTCTTT,TRBV7-3,-,-,TRBJ1-1
CASSLVAGEDYGYTF,TGTGCCAGCAGCTTAGTGGCAGGGGAAGACTATGGCTACACCTTC,TRBV7-2,-,-,TRBJ1-2
CASSSQQGWVTANNYGYTF,TGTGCCAGCAGCTCCCAACAGGGGTGGGTTACCGCCAATAACTATGGCTACACCTTC,TRBV7-2,TRBD1,-,TRBJ1-2
CSASLAGGPNSYNEQFF,TGCAGTGCTAGTCTAGCGGGGGGGCCTAACTCCTACAATGAGCAGTTCTTC,TRBV20-1,TRBD2,-,TRBJ2-1
CASNAGTRNNEQFF,TGTGCCAGCAACGCCGGGACTAGAAACAATGAGCAGTTCTTC,TRBV5-8,TRBD2,-,TRBJ2-1
CASSITGSSGNTIYF,TGTGCCAGCAGCATTACAGGGAGCTCTGGAAACACCATATATTTT,TRBV27,-,-,TRBJ1-3
CASTATTGEGEKLFF,TGTGCCAGCACCGCAACGACAGGGGAAGGTGAAAAACTGTTTTTT,TRBV9,TRBD1,-,TRBJ1-4
CSVTDSYNQPQHF,TGCAGCGTAACGGACAGCTACAATCAGCCCCAGCATTTT,TRBV29-1,-,few,TRBJ1-5
CAIRPLGSMNTEAFF,TGTGCCATCAGACCTCTTGGCAGTATGAACACTGAAGCTTTCTTT,TRBV10-3,-,-,TRBJ1-1
CASSEHSSGNTIYF,TGTGCCAGCAGTGAACACAGCTCTGGAAACACCATATATTTT,TRBV6-1,-,-,TRBJ1-3
CASSSTSQDTQYF,TGTGCCAGCAGCTCCACATCACAAGATACGCAGTATTTT,TRBV11-2,-,-,TRBJ2-3
CASSLGTGNSETQYF,TGTGCCAGCAGCCTAGGGACAGGGAATTCGGAGACCCAGTACTTC,TRBV7-2,TRBD1,few,TRBJ2-5
CASSFEGSGGANVLTF,TGCGCCAGCAGCTTCGAGGGATCAGGTGGGGCCAACGTCCTGACTTTC,TRBV5-1,-,-,TRBJ2-6
CATSRDGHGPNYGYTF,TGTGCCACCAGCAGAGATGGTCACGGTCCGAACTATGGCTACACCTTC,TRBV15,-,-,TRBJ1-2
CASSLTGLGTGELFF,TGTGCCAGCAGCTTAACAGGGTTGGGCACCGGGGAGCTGTTTTTT,TRBV11-3,-,once,TRBJ2-2
CASSDTLGETQYF,TGTGCCAGCAGTGACACTCTTGGAGAGACCCAGTACTTC,TRBV6-4,-,few,TRBJ2-5
CASSEQGDYGYTF,TGTGCCAGCAGTGAACAGGGGGACTATGGCTACACCTTC,TRBV12-3/TRBV12-4,TRBD1,-,TRBJ1-2
CASSLPGEGSEKLFF,TGTGCCAGCAGCTTACCAGGGGAGGGGAGTGAAAAACTGTTTTTT,TRBV7-9,-,-,TRBJ1-4
CAISETENQPQHF,TGTGCCATCAGTGAGACAGAGAATCAGCCCCAGCATTTT,TRBV10-3,-,-,TRBJ1-5
CASATVRNEKLFF,TGTGCCAGCGCAACCGTGCGTAATGAAAAACTGTTTTTT,TRBV28,-,-,TRBJ1-4
CASIERLAAYNEQFF,TGTGCCAGTATAGAACGGCTAGCGGCCTACAATGAGCAGTTCTTC,TRBV19,TRBD2,-,TRBJ2-1
CASREGQGNEQFF,TGCGCCAGCAGAGAGGGACAGGGGAATGAGCAGTTCTTC,TRBV10-2,TRBD1,-,TRBJ2-1